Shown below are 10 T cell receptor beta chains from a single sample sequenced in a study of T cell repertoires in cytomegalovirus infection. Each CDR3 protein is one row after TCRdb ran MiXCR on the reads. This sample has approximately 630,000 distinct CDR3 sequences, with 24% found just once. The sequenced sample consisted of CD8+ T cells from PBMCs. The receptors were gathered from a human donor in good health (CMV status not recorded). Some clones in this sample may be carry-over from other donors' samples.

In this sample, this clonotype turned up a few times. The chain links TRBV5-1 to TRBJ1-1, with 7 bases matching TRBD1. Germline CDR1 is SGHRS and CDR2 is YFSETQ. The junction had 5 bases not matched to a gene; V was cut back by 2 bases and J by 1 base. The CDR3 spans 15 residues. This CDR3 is CASSFRGQRNTEAFF. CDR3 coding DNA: TGCGCCAGCAGCTTTAGGGGACAGAGGAACACTGAAGCTTTCTTT.

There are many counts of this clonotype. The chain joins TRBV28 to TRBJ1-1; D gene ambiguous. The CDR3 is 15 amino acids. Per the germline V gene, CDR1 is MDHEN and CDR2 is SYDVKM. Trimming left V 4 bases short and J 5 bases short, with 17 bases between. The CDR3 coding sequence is TGTGCCAGCAGTTCCCTGACGGGTTTGAGGACTGAAGCTTTCTTT. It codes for CASSSLTGLRTEAFF.

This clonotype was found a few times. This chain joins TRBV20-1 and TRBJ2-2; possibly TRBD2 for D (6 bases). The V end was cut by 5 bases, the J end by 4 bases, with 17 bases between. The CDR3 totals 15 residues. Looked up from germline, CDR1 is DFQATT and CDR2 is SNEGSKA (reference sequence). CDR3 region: CSAPLSAGRTGELFF. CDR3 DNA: TGCAGTGCTCCCTTGAGCGCGGGGCGCACCGGGGAGCTGTTTTTT.

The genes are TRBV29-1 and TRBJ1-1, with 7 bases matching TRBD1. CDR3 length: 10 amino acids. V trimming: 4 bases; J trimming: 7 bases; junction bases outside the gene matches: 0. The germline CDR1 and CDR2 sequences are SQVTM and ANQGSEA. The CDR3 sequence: CSVGTGEAFF. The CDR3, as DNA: TGCAGCGTTGGGACAGGTGAAGCTTTCTTT.

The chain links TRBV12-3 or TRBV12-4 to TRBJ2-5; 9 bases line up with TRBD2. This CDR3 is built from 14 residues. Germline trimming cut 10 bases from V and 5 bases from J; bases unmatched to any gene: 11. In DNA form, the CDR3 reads TGTGCCACCGGTATACGCGGGGGGGAGGAGACCCAGTACTTC. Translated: CATGIRGGEETQYF.

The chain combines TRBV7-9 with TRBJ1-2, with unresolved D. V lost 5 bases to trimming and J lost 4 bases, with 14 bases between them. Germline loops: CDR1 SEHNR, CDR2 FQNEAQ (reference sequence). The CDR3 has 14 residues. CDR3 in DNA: TGTGCCAGCAGCCCGCTACAGAGGGCCTATGGCTACACCTTC. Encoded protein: CASSPLQRAYGYTF.

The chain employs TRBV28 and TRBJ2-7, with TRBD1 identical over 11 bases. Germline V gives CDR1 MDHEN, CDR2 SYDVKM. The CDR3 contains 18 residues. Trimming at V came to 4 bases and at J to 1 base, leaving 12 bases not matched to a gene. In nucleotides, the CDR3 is TGTGCCAGCAGTTACCTGACCGGACAGGGGGCGGAATCCTACGAGCAGTACTTC. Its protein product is CASSYLTGQGAESYEQYF.

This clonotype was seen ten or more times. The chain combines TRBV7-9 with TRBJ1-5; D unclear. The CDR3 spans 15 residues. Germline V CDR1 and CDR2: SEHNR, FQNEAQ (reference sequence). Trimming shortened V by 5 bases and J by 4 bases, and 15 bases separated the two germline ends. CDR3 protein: CASSPLEGGNQPQHF. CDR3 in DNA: TGTGCCAGCAGCCCATTGGAGGGAGGAAATCAGCCCCAGCATTTT. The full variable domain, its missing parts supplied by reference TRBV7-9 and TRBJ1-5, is DTGVSQNPRHKITKRGQNVTFRCDPISEHNRLYWYRQTLGQGPEFLTYFQNEAQLEKSRLLSDRFSAERPKGSFSTLEIQRTEQGDSAMYLCASSPLEGGNQPQHFGDGTRLSIL.

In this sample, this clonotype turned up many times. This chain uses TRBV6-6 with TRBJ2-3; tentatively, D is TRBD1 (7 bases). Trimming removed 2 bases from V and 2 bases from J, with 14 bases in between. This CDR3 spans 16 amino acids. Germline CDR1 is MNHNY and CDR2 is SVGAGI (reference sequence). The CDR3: CASSYGRDRLTDTQYF. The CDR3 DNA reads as TGTGCCAGCAGTTACGGGCGGGACAGACTCACAGATACGCAGTATTTT.

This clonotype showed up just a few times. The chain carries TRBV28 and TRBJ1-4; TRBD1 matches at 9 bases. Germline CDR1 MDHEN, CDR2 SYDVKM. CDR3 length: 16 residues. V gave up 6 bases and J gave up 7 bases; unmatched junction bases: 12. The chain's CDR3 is CASSNPTGGEFEKLFF. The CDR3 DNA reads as TGTGCCAGCAGCAACCCGACAGGGGGAGAATTTGAAAAACTGTTTTTT. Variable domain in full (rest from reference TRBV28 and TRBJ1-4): DVKVTQSSRYLVKRTGEKVFLECVQDMDHENMFWYRQDPGLGLRLIYFSYDVKMKEKGDIPEGYSVSREKKERFSLILESASTNQTSMYLCASSNPTGGEFEKLFFGSGTQLSVL.